Below, 23 T cell receptor beta chains from the same sample are listed, as sequenced in a study of blood T cell repertoires in COVID-19 (dated by TCRdb to the early 2020s). Preparation of the library involved the immunoSEQ multiplex PCR assay. TCRdb limited this immuneACCESS table to in-frame rearrangements with V and J called. A share of clones is missing; checked studies link under half to unresolved V genes, and the rest is unexplained. Across this sample there are 110,000 to 150,000 clones, with 75% to 85% seen only once. About 4% of the sample comes from the top ten. Sequencing was carried out using peripheral blood. Receptors were obtained from a man aged 55-75 years with acute or convalescent COVID-19.

J is TRBJ2-3 and V is TRBV30; TRBD2 might be the D (5 bases). The CDR3 is 15 residues long. The germline V gene encodes CDR1 GTSNPN and CDR2 SVGIG (reference sequence). V lost 1 base and J lost 1, with 12 bases in between. This CDR3 is CAWSDWEMGTDTQYF. CDR3 in DNA: TGTGCCTGGAGTGACTGGGAGATGGGCACAGATACGCAGTATTTT.

The rearrangement joins TRBV5-1 to TRBJ1-4, with 9 bases matching TRBD1. The CDR3 is 15 residues long. Losses at the gene ends were 4 bases for V and 6 bases for J; bases not matched to a gene: 7. Looked up from germline, CDR1 is SGHRS and CDR2 is YFSETQ. The CDR3 here is CASSHHRGPDEKLFF. CDR3 nucleotide sequence: TGCGCCAGCAGCCACCACAGGGGGCCGGATGAAAAACTGTTTTTT.

CDR3 sequence: CATSRDRTGGSFEQYF. As DNA, the CDR3 is TGTGCCACCAGCAGAGATCGGACAGGGGGTTCGTTCGAGCAGTACTTC. V gene TRBV15 combines with J gene TRBJ2-7; 10 bases fit TRBD1. Trimming cost V 0 bases and J 6 bases; bases outside gene matches: 8. CDR1 and CDR2 from the germline V gene are LNHNV and YYDKDF (reference sequence). CDR3 size: 16 residues.

The rearrangement links TRBV5-1 to TRBJ2-3, with 13 bases lining up with TRBD2. The germline CDR1 and CDR2 sequences are SGHRS and YFSETQ. V trimming: 4 bases; J trimming: 2 bases; junction bases outside the gene matches: 13. This CDR3 region has 19 residues. DNA of the CDR3: TGCGCCAGCAGCCGGGGACTAGCGGGAAGCGAACAACTCACAGATACGCAGTATTTT. Its translation is CASSRGLAGSEQLTDTQYF. The full variable domain, with the rest looked up from reference TRBV5-1 and TRBJ2-3, is KAGVTQTPRYLIKTRGQQVTLSCSPISGHRSVSWYQQTPGQGLQFLFEYFSETQRNKGNFPGRFSGRQFSNSRSEMNVSTLELGDSALYLCASSRGLAGSEQLTDTQYFGPGTRLTVL.

The sample holds a few counts of this clone. The chain links TRBV10-1 to TRBJ2-2; 13 nucleotides match TRBD2. The CDR3 has 18 residues. The germline gives CDR1 WNHNN, CDR2 SYGVQD (reference sequence). Unmatched junction bases numbered 8, after V lost 5 bases and J lost 2 bases. The CDR3: CASSKLGTSGKNTGELFF. For the CDR3, the DNA is TGCGCCAGCAGTAAGCTGGGGACTAGCGGGAAAAACACCGGGGAGCTGTTTTTT.

The chain uses TRBV11-2 and TRBJ2-1; TRBD1 matches 9 bases. This CDR3 is 16 amino acids long. Germline trimming cut 4 bases from V and 6 bases from J; bases unmatched to any gene: 10. Germline V gene lookup returns CDR1 SGHAT and CDR2 FQNNGV. This CDR3 reads CASSWTGTGRGNEQFF. The CDR3 DNA reads as TGTGCCAGCAGCTGGACCGGGACAGGGAGAGGCAATGAGCAGTTCTTC.

The chain uses TRBV12-3 or TRBV12-4 and TRBJ1-5, with D tentatively TRBD1 (6 bases). Trimming cost V 5 bases and J 3 bases, with 8 bases left between them. The CDR3 has 13 residues. DNA for the CDR3: TGTGCCAGCAGTCCAGGGGTCAATCAGCCCCAGCATTTT. Amino acids: CASSPGVNQPQHF.

The V and J genes are TRBV28 and TRBJ2-7; 11 bases fit TRBD1. Per germline, CDR1 MDHEN and CDR2 SYDVKM. This CDR3 region has 15 residues. Trimming removed 1 base from V and 5 bases from J; junction bases left unmatched: 4. CDR3 coding DNA: TGTGCCAGCAGTTTATATCGGACAGGGGGCAACGAGCAGTACTTC. Encoded protein: CASSLYRTGGNEQYF.

This clone was seen a handful of times. V and J are TRBV28 and TRBJ2-7, with 9 bases lining up with TRBD2. The germline V gene has CDR1 MDHEN and CDR2 SYDVKM. The trim removed 5 bases at V and 6 bases at J, leaving 11 bases unmatched. This CDR3 has 15 residues. The CDR3 DNA is TGTGCCAGCAGTCCCCTAAGCGGGAGGCGGGCCGAGCAGTACTTC. Translating it yields CASSPLSGRRAEQYF.

The V and J genes are TRBV10-3 and TRBJ1-5; 7 positions agree with TRBD1. The CDR3 loop spans 14 amino acids. Germline-derived CDR1 and CDR2 are ENHRY and SYGVKD. J was trimmed by 5 bases and V by 2 bases; bases with no gene match: 3. CDR3 in amino acids: CAISEDRGHQPQHF. Here the CDR3 DNA reads TGTGCCATCAGTGAGGATAGGGGGCATCAGCCCCAGCATTTT.

The gene calls are TRBV7-8 and TRBJ1-2, with a possible D match to TRBD1 (6 bases). Germline lookup yields CDR1 SGHVS and CDR2 FQNEAQ. The CDR3 is 15 amino acids. The germline V and J ends were trimmed by 0 bases and 2 bases, with 10 bases remaining between them. CDR3 sequence reads: CASSLAYTGNYGYTF. CDR3 bases: TGTGCCAGCAGCTTAGCGTATACAGGGAACTATGGCTACACCTTC.

V is TRBV14 and J is TRBJ2-5; no clear D gene. V lost 1 base and J 5 bases, leaving 14 bases between the germline ends. This CDR3 has 15 residues. CDR1 and CDR2 from the germline V gene are SGHDN and FVKESK. The CDR3 is CASSQGRSGGETQYF. The CDR3 DNA reads as TGTGCCAGCAGCCAAGGTCGGTCGGGTGGGGAGACCCAGTACTTC.

The chain has TRBV6-5 and TRBJ2-5, with 8 bases that match TRBD2. The CDR3 spans 16 residues. Trimming removed 6 bases from V and 2 bases from J; junction bases left unmatched: 11. Germline V gene sequence: CDR1 MNHEY, CDR2 SVGAGI. The CDR3 nucleotides are TGTGCCAGCAGCTACGACGTTACTAGCGGACAAGAGACCCAGTACTTC. Amino acids: CASSYDVTSGQETQYF.

This chain joins TRBV18 and TRBJ1-2; D ambiguous. Germline loops: CDR1 KGHSH, CDR2 LQKENI. The ends were cut back, 2 bases at V and 4 bases at J, with 8 bases in the middle. This CDR3 has 13 residues. DNA for the CDR3: TGTGCCAGCTCACCAGAGGAGGGCTATGGCTACACCTTC. Amino acids: CASSPEEGYGYTF.

This clone was recorded once. This chain links TRBV5-1 with TRBJ1-5; 10 nucleotides match TRBD1. From germline, CDR1 is SGHRS and CDR2 YFSETQ. CDR3 length: 15 amino acids. V shed 1 base, J shed 9 bases, and the junction held 7 bases outside the gene matches. CDR3 sequence (DNA): TGCGCCAGCAGCTTGATGGGACAGGGGATGGGGCCCCAGCATTTT. The encoded protein is CASSLMGQGMGPQHF.

This clone was found a few times. This chain links TRBV6-1 with TRBJ2-2, with TRBD1 matching 8 bases. The length of the CDR3 is 18 residues. CDR1 and CDR2 (germline): MNHNS, SASEGT. Trimming cost V 4 bases and J 3 bases; bases outside gene matches: 13. CDR3 residues: CASSALLKAQGDTGELFF. CDR3 coding DNA: TGTGCCAGCAGTGCCCTACTCAAGGCACAGGGGGACACCGGGGAGCTGTTTTTT.

This clone was seen a few times. The V gene is TRBV29-1, the J gene TRBJ2-7, with D possibly TRBD2 on 6 matching bases. V lost 0 bases, J lost 5 bases, and 8 bases lay in between. Germline V gene lookup returns CDR1 SQVTM and CDR2 ANQGSEA. The CDR3 has 12 amino acids. The CDR3 coding sequence is TGCAGCGTTGAAGAGTCGGGGGACGAGCAGTACTTC. As protein: CSVEESGDEQYF.

The gene calls are TRBV5-1 and TRBJ2-3; 10 bases align to TRBD1. CDR3 length: 15 amino acids. Trimming took 3 bases from V and 1 from J; bases not matched to a gene: 2. Germline CDR1 and CDR2: SGHRS and YFSETQ. For the CDR3, the DNA is TGCGCCAGCAGCTCTGGACAGGGGGGCACAGATACGCAGTATTTT. It codes for CASSSGQGGTDTQYF.

This chain links TRBV2 with TRBJ2-7; possibly TRBD1 for D (5 bases). Germline V lookup: CDR1 SNHLY, CDR2 FYNNEI. V was clipped by 8 bases and J by 0 bases, with 11 bases between them. CDR3 length equals 13 residues. CDR3 protein: CASGRGASYEQYF. CDR3 bases: TGTGCCAGCGGAAGGGGCGCCTCCTACGAGCAGTACTTC.

The rearrangement joins TRBV30 to TRBJ1-5; perhaps TRBD1 as D (5 bases). There are 13 residues in the CDR3. Trimming cost V 5 bases and J 0 bases, with 8 bases left between them. The germline CDR1 and CDR2 sequences are GTSNPN and SVGIG (reference sequence). The CDR3, as DNA: TGTGCCTGGCGACAGAATAGCAATCAGCCCCAGCATTTT. This gives the protein CAWRQNSNQPQHF. The entire variable domain, with the rest obtained from reference TRBV30 and TRBJ1-5, is as follows: SQTIHQWPATLVQPVGSPLSLECTVEGTSNPNLYWYRQAAGRGLQLLFYSVGIGQISSEVPQNLSASRPQDRQFILSSKKLLLSDSGFYLCAWRQNSNQPQHFGDGTRLSIL.

The chain employs TRBV6-6 and TRBJ2-5; 11 positions agree with TRBD1. Germline CDR1 MNHNY, CDR2 SVGAGI (reference sequence). This CDR3 is 15 amino acids long. With V trimmed by 4 bases and J by 2 bases, 3 bases remained unmatched. The CDR3, as DNA: TGTGCCAGCAGTTCCCGGGACAGGGGGCAAGAGACCCAGTACTTC. This translates into CASSSRDRGQETQYF.

The chain employs TRBV11-3 and TRBJ2-1; 7 bases line up with TRBD2. With V trimmed by 3 bases and J by 10 bases, 12 bases remained unmatched. Germline V gene lookup returns CDR1 SGHNT and CDR2 YENEEA. The CDR3 runs 15 residues. The CDR3 here is CASSLDRTRLGEQFF. DNA of the CDR3: TGTGCCAGCAGCTTGGATAGGACTAGGCTAGGGGAGCAGTTCTTC.

The rearrangement uses TRBV5-1 and TRBJ1-2, with D possibly matching TRBD1 (5 bases). The CDR3 covers 14 residues. Trimming cost V 4 bases and J 8 bases, with 18 bases left between them. Germline V CDR1 and CDR2: SGHRS, YFSETQ. CDR3 bases: TGCGCCAGCAGCCGGGAGGCAGGGCTCCTAGGCTACACCTTC. Encoded protein: CASSREAGLLGYTF. The full variable domain, its missing parts supplied by reference TRBV5-1 and TRBJ1-2, is KAGVTQTPRYLIKTRGQQVTLSCSPISGHRSVSWYQQTPGQGLQFLFEYFSETQRNKGNFPGRFSGRQFSNSRSEMNVSTLELGDSALYLCASSREAGLLGYTFGSGTRLTVV.